The clone carrying this T cell receptor (beta chain) was recorded many times. Its target is unknown. Germline assignment: CDR1 SGHTA and CDR2 FQGTGA. Trimming pared 1 base from V and 6 bases from J, leaving 12 bases between. The CDR3 is 15 residues long. Alongside a J-beta primer mix, a sample-barcoded 5' primer served in a second PCR lasting roughly 6 to 11 cycles. Each CDR3 protein is one row after TCRdb ran MiXCR on the 5' RACE reads. The data contain about 800,000 distinct CDR3 sequences, 20% to 25% of them singletons. The entry originates in a study of blood T cells in healthy people across ages. Study-wide results and limits: The unsorted PBMCs prevented any conclusive comparison of naive versus antigen-experienced cells.

These data were likewise used in another study, on T cells of mothers and their children.

The TCR was taken from a boy aged 5-17 years in good health. This chain uses TRBV7-3 with TRBJ2-2; tentatively, D is TRBD2 (5 bases). Source material: blood. CDR3 DNA: TGTGCCAGCAGCTTAATTGACGGGGTTGCCGGGGAGCTGTTTTTT. Protein: CASSLIDGVAGELFF.